The sequence of this TCR beta chain was determined in a study of T cells in Graves' hyperthyroidism and ophthalmopathy (dated by TCRdb to between 2018 and 2021). For the wider study: Peripheral blood was sampled at the time of initial diagnosis, prior to any treatment. The study also compared thyroid tissue and blood T-cell repertoires from several Graves' hyperthyroidism patients. To identify TCR V-J signatures that set the groups apart, the researchers used a discovery cohort of about a hundred patients, made up of 43 with Graves' ophthalmopathy and about 59 with stable Graves' hyperthyroidism. For training and testing, the 100 or so patients in the discovery cohort were randomly divided in a 7:3 ratio. After blood sampling, hyperthyroidism patients were treated with methimazole at a starting dose of 30 mg daily, and ophthalmopathy patients were treated with high-dose intravenous methylprednisolone. The paper reports TCR Vbeta CDR3 sequencing of some 140 peripheral blood samples: around 45 ophthalmopathy, about 75 hyperthyroidism and some 17 progressor patients. An independent validation cohort of fewer than 20 hyperthyroidism patients and 17 patients who later progressed to ophthalmopathy tested prospective prediction of ophthalmopathy. Overall study results and their limits: Most expanded thyroid clonotypes (frequency above 0.001) were also detected in blood, a finding suggesting that blood repertoires may reflect thyroid immune responses. No statistical method was used to set the sample size in advance, and investigators knew the group allocation. A 13 V-J signature model separated ophthalmopathy from stable hyperthyroidism, with around 90% sensitivity and approximately 81% specificity in cross-validation and 80%/75% in testing. In validation, the model predicted progression to ophthalmopathy a median of roughly 6.2 months before onset, with roughly 68% sensitivity and 72.22% specificity.

V loses 2 bases, J loses 5 bases, and the germline ends lie 2 bases apart. From the germline V gene (reference sequence), CDR1 is GTSNPN and CDR2 is SVGIG. Inclusive of the bounding cysteine and phenylalanine, the CDR3 is 10 residues long. The kept DNA is CDR3 alone, 30 bases in frame from the first base. This clonotype was counted only a few times. The specificity of this receptor is unknown. No much larger clone is present one base from it, and per-base qualities are unavailable. Stable Graves' hyperthyroidism was defined as no progression to ophthalmopathy during 18 months of follow-up. The hyperthyroidism patients were between 18 and 65 years old and newly diagnosed, with a disease duration of less than 2 months. The study excluded patients with uncontrolled infections, other autoimmune diseases, pregnancy or lactation. Diagnoses were established on the basis of clinical symptoms, serum thyroxine and TRAb, thyroid ultrasound, and orbital computed tomography. Ficoll-Paque density gradient centrifugation was used to isolate PBMCs from around 10 ml of fresh peripheral blood. Trizol reagent was used to extract total RNA, and RNA quality was then checked on an Agilent 2100 Bioanalyzer.

The TCR beta CDR3 regions were amplified from the RNA transcripts. The first round of RT-PCR for the TCR CDR3 was performed with the HTBI primer set and the Qiagen OneStep RT-PCR kit. A second multiplex PCR round built the libraries, followed by size selection and purification. The libraries were sequenced on an Illumina HiSeq2000 using paired-end 100 bp reads. The study's own analysis went as follows. SOAPnuke was used to process the raw data, removing reads that contained adapters or uncalled bases, had a mean Phred below 15, or lacked an exact match to the constant primer or identifier. COPE v1.2.5 was used to merge the high-quality paired reads, and each unique nucleotide sequence was defined as a clonotype. MiTCR v1.1 was used to align the clonotypes against IMGT TRBV, TRBD and TRBJ reference segments. Only V-J combinations with frequency above 0.0001, covering 99% to 99.2% of repertoires, were analysed. A TCS score was defined as the ratio between F50 (clonal expansion) and ExV (chaos), using BLOSUM62-based TCRdist between CDR3 peptides within each V-J. Welch's t-statistics and random forest reduced roughly 540 V-J features to 10 to 15, which were used in a naive Bayes classifier (R e1071). The public reads were reanalyzed by TCRdb: fastp trimming at Q25, MiXCR alignment, in-frame beta chains only. Every entry covers one CDR3 protein and lists the most common genes and DNA from its rows. The V and J calls shown here were made by TCRdb, not taken from the authors' results. In this sample the table shows 300,000 to 450,000 distinct CDR3 sequences, around a quarter of which occur a single time. 70% to 75% of the sample belongs to the ten largest clones.

The sequencing input was blood. This clonotype was sampled from a man aged 50-59 years with Graves' hyperthyroidism. The chain uses TRBV30 and TRBJ2-3; the D gene cannot be resolved reliably. This receptor carries the CDR3 CAWSKDTQYF. The nucleotides read TGTGCCTGGAGTAAAGATACGCAGTATTTT.